The clone carrying this T cell receptor beta chain has a handful of counts. The antigen is undetermined. The data are from a study of Ad26.COV2.S vaccination and SARS-CoV-2 variants. Study-wide results and limits: The TCR breadth and depth analyses may have understated or missed part of the total T cell responses. Substantial breadth was reported for post-vaccination spike-specific CD8+ and CD4+ T cells.

The data were produced by immunoSEQ multiplex PCR, yet TCRdb's version contains in-frame clones alone and is incomplete. Among fewer than 50,000 clones listed, 65% to 90% were seen once. Germline values: CDR1 SGHTA, CDR2 FQGTGA. The CDR3 consists of 21 residues. Trimming took off 2 bases at V and 2 bases at J, with 28 bases between the two ends. This TCR came from a human donor who had recovered from COVID-19. The sequenced sample was peripheral blood, obtained after recovery from COVID-19. V usage is TRBV7-3 and J usage is TRBJ1-3; D is unclear. CDR3 loop: CASSLWGVGRRFPLPGNTIYF. CDR3 nucleotide sequence: TGTGCCAGCAGCTTATGGGGTGTAGGCAGAAGGTTCCCCCTACCTGGAAACACCATATATTTT.